Sequencing of this TCR beta chain was carried out in a study of radiotherapy plus CTLA-4 blockade in lung cancer. Study-wide background: Disease control was present in 30% to 40% of patients, and objective responses in under 20%. Study-wide results and limits: Together with interferon-beta, which increased in serum after radiation, early dynamic changes in blood T cell clones were reportedly the best predictors of response. TCR clones from tumors expanded in blood after radiotherapy plus ipilimumab.

On this clone itself: Its antigen is currently unknown.

V shed 6 bases and J shed 1 base, with 12 bases lying between them. The germline V gene encodes CDR1 MNHNS and CDR2 SASEGT. CDR3 length: 15 residues. Data came from immunoSEQ multiplex PCR; TCRdb stores just in-frame clones and leaves some out. The table lists about 67,000 clones, around 76% of them singletons. The V gene is TRBV6-1, the J gene TRBJ2-2, with D maybe TRBD1 (5 bases). This sample comprised peripheral blood, obtained from a patient treated with radiotherapy plus ipilimumab. The source is a human donor with non-small cell lung cancer whose response to radiotherapy plus ipilimumab could not be evaluated. Some clones in this sample may be carry-over from other donors' samples. The CDR3 region is CASRRGIGNTGELFF. The CDR3 DNA reads as TGTGCCAGCAGAAGGGGAATTGGGAACACCGGGGAGCTGTTTTTT.